The text below deals with one T cell receptor (beta chain). This entry is derived from a study of blood T cell repertoires in COVID-19. Study-level background: Whether acute or convalescent, the COVID-19 samples came from the United States, Italy and Spain.

Clones were sequenced by immunoSEQ multiplex PCR, and TCRdb holds only the in-frame ones, with some missing. The sample lists under 150,000 clones; about nine tenths were seen once. Per the germline V gene, CDR1 is SGHRS and CDR2 is YFSETQ. Trimming removed 4 bases from V and 4 bases from J; junction bases left unmatched: 6. The CDR3 runs to 14 residues. Material: peripheral blood. This chain joins TRBV5-1 and TRBJ2-3; TRBD1 matches at 7 bases. This TCR derives from a woman between 50 and 59 years old with acute or convalescent COVID-19. CDR3 DNA: TGCGCCAGCAGCCCCGACAGGGTGTCAGATACGCAGTATTTT. Translation gives CASSPDRVSDTQYF.